Following are 24 T cell receptor beta chains from one sample sequenced in a study of cytomegalovirus exposure and HLA in healthy donors (dated by TCRdb to the late 2010s). Library generation was performed with the immunoSEQ multiplex PCR assay. For the multiplex PCR, a mixture combining 60 forward primers for TCR Vbeta segments and 13 reverse primers for TCR Jbeta segments was used. Held by TCRdb, this immuneACCESS table contains in-frame sequences only and omits some clones. Under half of the omission traces to an unresolved V gene where checked; the cause of the rest is unknown. The sample contains around 120,000 clones, 65% to 80% of them found a single time. Together, the top ten hold approximately 1% of the sample. The specimen was PBMCs. The receptors shown here come from a human donor in good health.

The rearrangement links TRBV18 to TRBJ1-1; D gene ambiguous. V shed 0 bases and J shed 3 bases, with 5 bases lying between them. CDR3 length equals 13 residues. Germline CDR1 is KGHSH and CDR2 is LQKENI. In DNA, the CDR3 is TGTGCCAGCTCACCACCGTCGGACACTGAAGCTTTCTTT. This gives the protein CASSPPSDTEAFF. Full variable domain (outside the CDR3, taken from reference TRBV18 and TRBJ1-1): NAGVMQNPRHLVRRRGQEARLRCSPMKGHSHVYWYRQLPEEGLKFMVYLQKENIIDESGMPKERFSAEFPKEGPSILRIQQVVRGDSAAYFCASSPPSDTEAFFGQGTRLTVV.

The chain joins TRBV7-2 to TRBJ2-1; the match to TRBD2 covers 14 bases. Germline assignment: CDR1 SGHTA and CDR2 FQGNSA. The CDR3 length is 15 residues. Trimming took 6 bases from V and 10 from J; bases not matched to a gene: 8. The CDR3 region is CASSRGLAGGREQFF. The DNA of the CDR3 is TGTGCCAGCAGTCGAGGACTAGCGGGGGGAAGAGAGCAGTTCTTC.

The chain couples TRBV6-5 to TRBJ1-2; D is possibly TRBD1 (5 bases). CDR1 MNHEY and CDR2 SVGAGI come from the germline V gene. This CDR3 spans 14 amino acids. With 5 bases removed from V and 4 bases from J, the gap between germline ends came to 14 bases. Here the CDR3 DNA reads TGTGCCAGCAGTAGGGGCAGCGTTTCCTATGGCTACACCTTC. Translated, it gives CASSRGSVSYGYTF.

The J gene is TRBJ2-3, the V gene TRBV21-1; TRBD2, the D gene given by the table, was not confirmed from the DNA. TRBV21-1 has pseudogene status. The CDR3 extends over 17 amino acids. CDR3 in DNA: TGTGCCAGCAGCAAAGGTTGGCGGTTACTTAGCACAGATACGCAGTATTTT. Protein product: CASSKGWRLLSTDTQYF.

This chain joins TRBV6-1 and TRBJ2-1; 9 nucleotides match TRBD1. CDR3 length equals 14 residues. J lost 2 bases, V lost 8 bases, and 4 bases had no gene match. Germline V lookup: CDR1 MNHNS, CDR2 SASEGT. The CDR3 protein is CASLRTGAYNEQFF. As DNA, the CDR3 is TGTGCCAGCCTGAGGACAGGGGCCTACAATGAGCAGTTCTTC.

The chain recombines TRBV7-8 with TRBJ2-1; 10 bases are shared with TRBD1. The length of the CDR3 is 15 residues. The junction had 6 bases not matched to a gene; V was cut back by 3 bases and J by 7 bases. CDR1 and CDR2 from the germline V gene are SGHVS and FQNEAQ. CDR3 sequence: CASSFSGQGINEQFF. CDR3 sequence (DNA): TGTGCCAGCAGCTTCTCGGGACAGGGGATTAATGAGCAGTTCTTC.

The gene calls are TRBV19 and TRBJ1-6; D gene unclear. Trimming left V 4 bases short and J 7 bases short, with 17 bases between. Germline CDR1 LNHDA, CDR2 SQIVND (reference sequence). The CDR3 runs 16 residues. Written as DNA, the CDR3 is TGTGCCAGTAGTAGTGGAGGGCGAGGACGAAATTCACCCCTCCACTTT. This gives the protein CASSSGGRGRNSPLHF.

The chain links TRBV5-1 to TRBJ2-1, with 7 bases lining up with TRBD2. The ends lost 4 bases at V and 2 bases at J; junction bases unmatched: 6. The germline V gene has CDR1 SGHRS and CDR2 YFSETQ. This CDR3 is 15 amino acids long. The CDR3 nucleotides are TGCGCCAGCAGCACCGGGGGGAACACCTACAATGAGCAGTTCTTC. It is translated as CASSTGGNTYNEQFF.

This clone was counted once. The junction differs from germline at one of its ends, possibly a read error. The V and J genes are TRBV7-7 and TRBJ2-7; 13 bases map to TRBD2. The CDR3 runs 14 residues. Germline-derived CDR1 and CDR2 are SSHAT and FNYEAQ (reference sequence). The CDR3 loop reads CASSSEGLAGKQYF. CDR3 nucleotide sequence: TGTGCTAGCAGCTCAGAGGGACTAGCGGGGAAGCAGTACTTC. Drawing the rest from reference TRBV7-7 and TRBJ2-7, the complete variable domain is GAGVSQSPRYKVTKRGQDVTLRCDPISSHATLYWYQQALGQGPEFLTYFNYEAQPDKSGLPSDRFSAERPEGSISTLTIQRTEQRDSAMYRCASSSEGLAGKQYFGPGTRLTVT.

Only a few counts were recorded for this clone. The rearrangement uses TRBV7-6 and TRBJ1-1; 8 nucleotides match TRBD1. V lost 5 bases to trimming and J lost 5 bases; unmatched junction nucleotides: 7. CDR3 length: 14 amino acids. Germline V gives CDR1 SGHVS, CDR2 FNYEAQ. This CDR3 reads CASSVDRGGTEAFF. The CDR3 bases are TGTGCCAGCAGCGTAGACAGGGGAGGAACTGAAGCTTTCTTT.

V is TRBV7-9 and J is TRBJ2-5; unclear D gene. Between the trimmed V and J ends, which lost 1 base and 2 bases, there was a span of 8 bases. The length of the CDR3 is 14 residues. Germline CDR1 reads SEHNR; CDR2 reads FQNEAQ (reference sequence). CDR3 region: CASSLGGGQETQYF. For the CDR3, the DNA is TGTGCCAGCAGCTTAGGCGGCGGTCAAGAGACCCAGTACTTC. Variable domain in full (rest from reference TRBV7-9 and TRBJ2-5): DTGVSQNPRHKITKRGQNVTFRCDPISEHNRLYWYRQTLGQGPEFLTYFQNEAQLEKSRLLSDRFSAERPKGSFSTLEIQRTEQGDSAMYLCASSLGGGQETQYFGPGTRLLVL.

This chain connects TRBV14 to TRBJ1-2; no clear D gene. CDR1 is SGHDN and CDR2 is FVKESK in the germline V gene. The germline V and J ends were trimmed by 1 base and 6 bases, with 12 bases remaining between them. CDR3 size: 14 residues. CDR3 region: CASSQVVAEDGYTF. CDR3 coding DNA: TGTGCCAGCAGCCAAGTCGTGGCAGAAGATGGCTACACCTTC.

The chain uses TRBV13 and TRBJ2-5; 10 bases match TRBD1. J lost 2 bases, V lost 5 bases, and 5 bases had no gene match. Germline V gene data show CDR1 as PRHDT and CDR2 as FYEKMQ (reference sequence). The CDR3 consists of 15 residues. CDR3 loop: CASSRRTGGQETQYF. The CDR3 region has the DNA TGTGCCAGCAGCCGACGGACAGGGGGACAAGAGACCCAGTACTTC.

As regards this clone: The germline gene is not matched at one end of the junction; a read error may be the cause. The chain joins TRBV7-7 to TRBJ2-5, with TRBD2 matching 7 bases. This CDR3 has 13 amino acids. CDR1 is SSHAT and CDR2 is FNYEAQ in the germline V gene (reference sequence). The DNA for the CDR3 is TGTGCTAGCAGCTTGTCCGGGGGGGAGACCCAGTACTTC. Protein: CASSLSGGETQYF.

The rearrangement uses TRBV4-1 and TRBJ1-6; the D is unclear. Deletions cut 1 base from V and 8 bases from J, with 12 bases between. Looked up from germline, CDR1 is MGHRA and CDR2 is YSYEKL. This CDR3 has 15 residues. CDR3 protein: CASSQGSPGYSPLHF. Written as DNA, the CDR3 is TGCGCCAGCAGCCAAGGGTCCCCAGGATATTCACCCCTCCACTTT.

In this sample, this clone turned up a few times. The chain joins TRBV7-9 to TRBJ1-4; the D is unclear. Between the trimmed V and J ends, which lost 3 bases and 10 bases, there was a span of 12 bases. The germline gives CDR1 SEHNR, CDR2 FQNEAQ (reference sequence). This CDR3 has 13 amino acids. CDR3 sequence (DNA): TGTGCCAGCAGCTTCCCCGGTTCGGGAAAACTGTTTTTT. This gives the protein CASSFPGSGKLFF.

V and J are TRBV7-8 and TRBJ1-5; D call uncertain. The CDR3 sequence is 15 residues long. The germline CDR1 and CDR2 sequences are SGHVS and FQNEAQ. V lost 7 bases to trimming and J lost 3 bases, with 16 bases between them. CDR3 sequence: CASTLTVGLNQPQHF. DNA of the CDR3: TGTGCCAGCACCCTCACAGTCGGCCTCAATCAGCCCCAGCATTTT.

The rearrangement uses TRBV6-1 and TRBJ2-5, with a tentative D call TRBD2 (5 bases). Deletions cut 7 bases from V and 9 bases from J, with 21 bases between. Germline V CDR1 and CDR2: MNHNS, SASEGT. The CDR3 is made up of 14 amino acids. For the CDR3, the DNA is TGTGCCAGCACCAACTCCCCAGGACTGCCGCCCCAGTACTTC. This gives the protein CASTNSPGLPPQYF.

The chain links TRBV27 to TRBJ1-5; D is undetermined. CDR1 MNHEY and CDR2 SMNVEV come from the germline V gene (reference sequence). V was cut by 5 bases and J by 5 bases, with 10 bases left in between. The CDR3 has 13 amino acids. The CDR3 coding sequence is TGTGCCAGCAGTCCACGAACAGATCAGCCCCAGCATTTT. Protein product: CASSPRTDQPQHF.

This chain joins TRBV18 and TRBJ2-7; tentative D call: TRBD1 (6 bases). Trimming removed 5 bases at V and 5 bases at J, with 16 bases between. This CDR3 is built from 14 residues. The germline V gene encodes CDR1 KGHSH and CDR2 LQKENI. The CDR3 here is CASSETGMVNEQYF. CDR3 DNA: TGTGCCAGCTCAGAAACAGGGATGGTAAACGAGCAGTACTTC. Complete variable domain (other parts from reference TRBV18 and TRBJ2-7): NAGVMQNPRHLVRRRGQEARLRCSPMKGHSHVYWYRQLPEEGLKFMVYLQKENIIDESGMPKERFSAEFPKEGPSILRIQQVVRGDSAAYFCASSETGMVNEQYFGPGTRLTVT.

The chain employs TRBV2 and TRBJ2-7; D might be TRBD2 (6 bases). The V end was cut by 1 base, the J end by 3 bases, with 13 bases between. The germline gives CDR1 SNHLY, CDR2 FYNNEI. The CDR3 runs to 15 residues. The CDR3 DNA reads as TGTGCCAGCAGTGAAGAGGAGGGACCGCTCTACGAGCAGTACTTC. It specifies CASSEEEGPLYEQYF. Supplemented by reference TRBV2 and TRBJ2-7, the full variable domain reads EPEVTQTPSHQVTQMGQEVILRCVPISNHLYFYWYRQILGQKVEFLVSFYNNEISEKSEIFDDQFSVERPDGSNFTLKIRSTKLEDSAMYFCASSEEEGPLYEQYFGPGTRLTVT.

This clone showed up just once. The chain has TRBV7-6 and TRBJ2-1, with TRBD2 matching 10 bases. Germline lookup yields CDR1 SGHVS and CDR2 FNYEAQ. The CDR3 has 15 residues. The ends lost 3 bases at V and 9 bases at J; junction bases unmatched: 8. CDR3 sequence (DNA): TGTGCCAGCAGCTTGGCAGCGGGGGGGCTTAGTGAGCAGTTCTTC. Protein product: CASSLAAGGLSEQFF.

In this sample, this clone turned up once. The chain joins TRBV10-2 to TRBJ2-7; TRBD1 matches 10 bases. V shed 4 bases and J 2 bases; nucleotides not matched to a gene: 2. The CDR3 has 14 residues. CDR1 and CDR2 (germline): WSHSY, SAAADI. The CDR3 region has the DNA TGCGCCAGCAGTGGGACAGGGGGGCCCTACGAGCAGTACTTC. This translates into CASSGTGGPYEQYF.

The chain is built from TRBV6-4 and TRBJ2-1; D possibly corresponds to TRBD2 (6 bases). This CDR3 has 13 amino acids. CDR1 and CDR2 (germline): MRHNA, SNTAGT. V was trimmed by 7 bases and J by 9 bases, leaving 16 bases between them. Here the CDR3 DNA reads TGTGCCAGCACCCCCGGGGGAACGGCTGAGCAGTTCTTC. This codes for CASTPGGTAEQFF.